The clone carrying this T cell receptor (beta chain) came up a few times. Germline and junction disagree at one end, which may indicate a read error. TCRdb keeps only in-frame clones here, not all; method: immunoSEQ multiplex PCR. This sample has about 280,000 clones; over 75% occur once, and the top ten carry approximately 0.9%. The data belong to a study of cytomegalovirus exposure and HLA in healthy donors. Study information: In a later analysis, it was reported that the roughly 130 validation repertoires had been produced on the same platform as the 550 to 850 repertoires belonging to the first cohort.

The CDR3 runs to 12 residues. Per germline, CDR1 SGDLS and CDR2 YYNGEE. The V gene is TRBV9, the J gene TRBJ1-5; 10 bases map to TRBD1. The receptor's source is a woman aged 18-30 years in good health and CMV-seronegative. The sample taken for sequencing was PBMCs. CDR3 residues: CASSVAGTGVYF. The CDR3 bases are TGTGCCAGCAGCGTAGCGGGGACAGGGGTATATTTT.